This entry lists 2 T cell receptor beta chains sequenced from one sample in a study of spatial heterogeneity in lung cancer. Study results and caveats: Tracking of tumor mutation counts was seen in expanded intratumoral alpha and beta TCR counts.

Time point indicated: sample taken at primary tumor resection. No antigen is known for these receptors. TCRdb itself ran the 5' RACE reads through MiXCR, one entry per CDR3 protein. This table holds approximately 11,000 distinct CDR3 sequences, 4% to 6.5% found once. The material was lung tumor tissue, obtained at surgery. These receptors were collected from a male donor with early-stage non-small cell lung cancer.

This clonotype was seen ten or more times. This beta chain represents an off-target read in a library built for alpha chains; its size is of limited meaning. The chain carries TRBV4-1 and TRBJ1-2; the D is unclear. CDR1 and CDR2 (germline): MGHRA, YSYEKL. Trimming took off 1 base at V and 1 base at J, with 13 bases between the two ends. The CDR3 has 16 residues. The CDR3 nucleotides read TGCGCCAGCAGCCAAGGCCCCCCGGGGTTTAACTATGGCTACACCTTC. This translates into CASSQGPPGFNYGYTF.

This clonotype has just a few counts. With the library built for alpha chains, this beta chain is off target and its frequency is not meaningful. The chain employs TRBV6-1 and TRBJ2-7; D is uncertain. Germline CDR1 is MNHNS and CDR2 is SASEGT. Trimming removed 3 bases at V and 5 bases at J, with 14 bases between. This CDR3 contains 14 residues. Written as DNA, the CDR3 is TGTGCCAGCAGTGATCTGGCGGTGAGGCACGAGCAGTACTTC. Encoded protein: CASSDLAVRHEQYF.